The 24 T cell receptor beta chains listed next were all sequenced from one sample in a study of blood T cell repertoires in COVID-19. Measured with immunoSEQ multiplex PCR; TCRdb has only the in-frame clones, and not every one. The data show about 82,000 clones, about 80% seen once. Input material: peripheral blood. These receptors were obtained from a woman between 35 and 50 years old with active or convalescent COVID-19.

The chain uses TRBV10-3 and TRBJ2-7; D might be TRBD1 (6 bases). Per the germline V gene, CDR1 is ENHRY and CDR2 is SYGVKD. The V end lost 3 bases, the J end lost 7 bases, and 10 bases lay between the germline ends. The CDR3 loop spans 12 amino acids. The CDR3 region has the DNA TGTGCCATCAGTGAACAGGGCGGGGAGCAGTACTTC. It specifies CAISEQGGEQYF.

A note on this clone: The sample carries other DNA sequences with the same CDR3. V usage is TRBV18 and J usage is TRBJ1-1; TRBD1 aligns across 7 bases. Looked up from germline, CDR1 is KGHSH and CDR2 is LQKENI. V was pared by 3 bases and J by 0 bases, with 1 base of the junction left unmatched. This CDR3 comprises 14 residues. For the CDR3, the DNA is TGTGCCAGCTCACCTGGACAGGTGAACACTGAAGCTTTCTTT. Encoded protein: CASSPGQVNTEAFF.

The chain has TRBV7-9 and TRBJ2-3; perhaps TRBD2 as D (5 bases). Germline-derived CDR1 and CDR2 are SEHNR and FQNEAQ (reference sequence). V was shortened by 3 bases and J by 3 bases, with 7 bases between the two germline ends. There are 13 residues in the CDR3. The CDR3, as DNA: TGTGCCAGCAGCTTTACTAGAACAGATACGCAGTATTTT. Its translation is CASSFTRTDTQYF. Full variable domain (rest looked up from reference TRBV7-9 and TRBJ2-3): DTGVSQNPRHKITKRGQNVTFRCDPISEHNRLYWYRQTLGQGPEFLTYFQNEAQLEKSRLLSDRFSAERPKGSFSTLEIQRTEQGDSAMYLCASSFTRTDTQYFGPGTRLTVL.

This clone was counted only a few times. The genes are TRBV27 and TRBJ2-7; D uncertain. The germline V gene has CDR1 MNHEY and CDR2 SMNVEV (reference sequence). CDR3 size: 11 residues. V shed 4 bases and J shed 4 bases, with 5 bases lying between them. DNA of the CDR3: TGTGCCAGCAGTTCCTTGTACGAGCAGTACTTC. Protein: CASSSLYEQYF.

The chain recombines TRBV3-1 (or the pseudogene TRBV3-2) with TRBJ1-2; 11 nucleotides line up with TRBD1. The CDR3 runs to 15 residues. After removal of 1 base from V and 8 bases from J, the junction contained 6 bases not matched to a gene. CDR1 LGHDT and CDR2 YNNKEL come from the germline V gene (reference sequence). This CDR3 is CASSQGGTGGRGYTF. The CDR3 nucleotides are TGTGCCAGCAGCCAAGGAGGGACAGGGGGTAGAGGCTACACCTTC.

The gene calls are TRBV7-2 and TRBJ2-3; D perhaps matches TRBD1 (6 bases). CDR3 length: 13 amino acids. In germline, CDR1 is SGHTA, CDR2 FQGNSA. The germline V and J ends were trimmed by 5 bases and 5 bases, with 11 bases remaining between them. This chain's CDR3 is CASSANREDTQYF. CDR3 DNA: TGTGCCAGCAGCGCAAACAGGGAAGATACGCAGTATTTT.

For the CDR3, the DNA is TGTGCCAGCAGCCAGGCGCCTGGCAATGAGCAGTTCTTC. This translates into CASSQAPGNEQFF. The chain couples TRBV11-3 to TRBJ2-1; no firm D call. The CDR3 loop spans 13 amino acids. The germline V gene has CDR1 SGHNT and CDR2 YENEEA. V was shortened by 5 bases and J by 6 bases, with 11 bases between the two germline ends.

This sequence joins TRBV7-2 and TRBJ1-5, with 7 bases identical to TRBD1. The ends lost 2 bases at V and 0 bases at J; junction bases unmatched: 7. Germline V gives CDR1 SGHTA, CDR2 FQGNSA. CDR3 size: 17 residues. CDR3 in amino acids: CASSLWGTARSNQPQHF. CDR3 nucleotide sequence: TGTGCCAGCAGCTTATGGGGGACAGCCCGTAGCAATCAGCCCCAGCATTTT.

This chain links TRBV4-3 with TRBJ1-2; 7 positions agree with TRBD1. The CDR3 runs 15 residues. Germline values: CDR1 LGHNA, CDR2 YSLEER. The V and J ends lost 4 bases and 3 bases, in that order; junction bases with no gene match: 8. This chain's CDR3 is CASSRSTGSDYGYTF. The CDR3 nucleotides are TGCGCCAGCAGCCGTTCGACAGGGTCTGACTATGGCTACACCTTC.

The chain is built from TRBV27 and TRBJ2-4, with TRBD1 matching over 7 bases. V shed 6 bases and J 6 bases; nucleotides not matched to a gene: 14. Germline V gene lookup returns CDR1 MNHEY and CDR2 SMNVEV (reference sequence). The CDR3 length is 16 residues. DNA for the CDR3: TGTGCCAGCAGGGGGACAGAGTGGGCTCCTACAAACATTCAGTACTTC. It yields the protein CASRGTEWAPTNIQYF.

This sequence joins TRBV19 and TRBJ1-2, with D perhaps TRBD1 (6 bases). Germline CDR1 reads LNHDA; CDR2 reads SQIVND (reference sequence). V lost 2 bases, J lost 1 base, and 23 bases lay in between. The CDR3 loop spans 19 amino acids. The CDR3 is CASSITGSFLQGINYGYTF. The CDR3 DNA is TGTGCCAGTAGTATAACGGGAAGCTTTTTACAGGGAATTAACTATGGCTACACCTTC.

The CDR3 region has the DNA TGTGCCAGCACCGGCCACAGGGGGCATACTGAAGCTTTCTTT. Residues: CASTGHRGHTEAFF. The chain joins TRBV9 to TRBJ1-1, with TRBD1 identical over 9 bases. V lost 6 bases, J lost 5 bases, and 8 bases stayed unmatched. The CDR3 spans 14 residues. Germline-derived CDR1 and CDR2 are SGDLS and YYNGEE.

The chain carries TRBV24-1 and TRBJ2-2; possible D gene TRBD1, 5 bases. Per the germline V gene, CDR1 is KGHDR and CDR2 is SFDVKD. Trimming left V 1 base short and J 2 bases short, with 10 bases between. The CDR3 is 16 amino acids. Here the CDR3 reads CATSDLEDTNTGELFF. CDR3 in DNA: TGTGCCACCAGTGATTTAGAGGACACCAACACCGGGGAGCTGTTTTTT.

This clone was counted between two and nine times. V gene TRBV19 combines with J gene TRBJ1-1; D may be TRBD1 (5 bases). The CDR3 contains 13 residues. Germline V gene lookup returns CDR1 LNHDA and CDR2 SQIVND (reference sequence). V was pared by 4 bases and J by 2 bases, with 8 bases between. CDR3 loop: CASSTQGNTEAFF. As DNA, the CDR3 is TGTGCCAGTAGTACCCAGGGAAACACTGAAGCTTTCTTT.

By sample share, this clone is medium-sized. CDR3 DNA: TGTGCCAGCTCCCCCTCGAATCGGGGGTCCTTCCTGCTCCTCCACTTT. This translates into CASSPSNRGSFLLLHF. This chain connects TRBV19 to TRBJ1-6; D is perhaps TRBD1 (5 bases). Germline CDR1 is LNHDA and CDR2 is SQIVND (reference sequence). CDR3 size: 16 residues. Trimming took 9 bases from V and 15 from J, leaving 30 bases between them.

The J gene is TRBJ2-5, the V gene TRBV5-1, with 11 bases aligning to TRBD1. V gave up 0 bases and J gave up 4 bases; unmatched junction bases: 5. This CDR3 has 16 amino acids. The germline gives CDR1 SGHRS, CDR2 YFSETQ. The CDR3 loop is CASSLGPGQGGETQYF. Written as DNA, the CDR3 is TGCGCCAGCAGCTTGGGACCGGGACAGGGGGGAGAGACCCAGTACTTC.

V and J are TRBV9 and TRBJ2-2; 8 bases are shared with TRBD1. Germline CDR1 SGDLS, CDR2 YYNGEE. Trimming removed 3 bases from V and 0 bases from J; junction bases left unmatched: 4. The CDR3 is made up of 16 amino acids. The CDR3 bases are TGTGCCAGCAGCGGTACAGGGGGTACGAACACCGGGGAGCTGTTTTTT. Protein: CASSGTGGTNTGELFF.

This clone was observed a few times. The rearrangement links TRBV10-3 to TRBJ2-3; maybe TRBD1 (6 bases). This CDR3 contains 17 residues. Germline V gives CDR1 ENHRY, CDR2 SYGVKD. Trimming left V 2 bases short and J 2 bases short, with 17 bases between. In DNA, the CDR3 is TGTGCCATCAGTGAGCGAACCTCAACAGGGACCACAGATACGCAGTATTTT. Encoded protein: CAISERTSTGTTDTQYF.

The chain employs TRBV7-2 and TRBJ2-3, with 7 bases matching TRBD2. This CDR3 comprises 15 residues. Germline values: CDR1 SGHTA, CDR2 FQGNSA. The V gene end was trimmed by 5 bases and the J gene end by 2 bases; junction bases not matched to a gene: 7. CDR3 region: CASSTGLGNTDTQYF. The CDR3 DNA reads as TGTGCCAGCAGCACCGGACTAGGGAACACAGATACGCAGTATTTT.

The chain is built from TRBV10-3 and TRBJ1-4; D is ambiguous. V dropped 5 bases and J dropped 4 bases, with 8 bases sitting between them. There are 13 residues in the CDR3. CDR1 is ENHRY and CDR2 is SYGVKD in the germline V gene. CDR3 DNA sequence: TGTGCCATCAGTAAATCTAGTAATGAAAAACTGTTTTTT. Residues: CAISKSSNEKLFF.

CDR3 protein: CASITGTRNSPLHF. The CDR3 nucleotides read TGCGCCAGCATCACCGGGACACGGAATTCACCCCTCCACTTT. The rearrangement uses TRBV10-1 and TRBJ1-6, with D possibly being TRBD1 (6 bases). The CDR3 sequence is 14 residues long. CDR1 is WNHNN and CDR2 is SYGVQD in the germline V gene (reference sequence). Trimming removed 7 bases at V and 7 bases at J, with 14 bases between.

This clone was seen a handful of times. This sequence joins TRBV5-6 and TRBJ2-2; 12 bases are shared with TRBD1. This CDR3 spans 17 amino acids. The ends lost 4 bases at V and 4 bases at J; junction bases unmatched: 8. Germline assignment: CDR1 SGHDT and CDR2 YYEEEE. CDR3 sequence: CASSRTGTGGVTGELFF. CDR3 sequence (DNA): TGTGCCAGCAGCCGAACCGGGACAGGGGGCGTCACCGGGGAGCTGTTTTTT.

This chain links TRBV11-3 with TRBJ2-1; D not certain. V lost 5 bases to trimming and J lost 9 bases, with 11 bases between them. CDR3 length equals 12 residues. Germline CDR1 and CDR2: SGHNT and YENEEA. CDR3 coding DNA: TGTGCCAGCAGCCCCCGTTTCGGTGAGCAGTTCTTC. Translated, it gives CASSPRFGEQFF. Drawing the rest from reference TRBV11-3 and TRBJ2-1, the complete variable domain is EAGVVQSPRYKIIEKKQPVAFWCNPISGHNTLYWYLQNLGQGPELLIRYENEEAVDDSQLPKDRFSAERLKGVDSTLKIQPAELGDSAVYLCASSPRFGEQFFGPGTRLTVL.

In DNA, the CDR3 is TGTGCCAGCAGCCAAGAGGGGACAACCTACAATGAGCAGTTCTTC. This sequence encodes CASSQEGTTYNEQFF. This chain uses TRBV4-2 with TRBJ2-1; D possibly corresponds to TRBD1 (6 bases). The CDR3 runs to 15 residues. The V gene's germline CDR1 is LGHNA and CDR2 YNFKEQ. Trimming took off 0 bases at V and 2 bases at J, with 8 bases between the two ends.